The 17 T cell receptor beta chains given below trace back to one sample, sequenced in a study of T cell responses to AZD1222 COVID-19 vaccine. This table comes from immunoSEQ multiplex PCR, and its TCRdb copy is limited to in-frame clones, with some not included. This table holds about 150,000 clones, approximately 85% found once. The sample in question was peripheral blood, obtained on day 0 of AZD1222 vaccination. The receptors stem from an adult in good health.

This chain uses TRBV6-5 with TRBJ2-1, with 10 nucleotides matching TRBD2. V gave up 6 bases and J gave up 3 bases; unmatched junction bases: 5. This CDR3 comprises 15 residues. Germline V gene sequence: CDR1 MNHEY, CDR2 SVGAGI. CDR3 coding DNA: TGTGCCAGCAGGCAACTAGCGGGGCTCTACAATGAGCAGTTCTTC. Amino acids: CASRQLAGLYNEQFF.

This chain uses TRBV11-2 with TRBJ2-2, with D hard to call. CDR1 and CDR2 from the germline V gene are SGHAT and FQNNGV. The CDR3 runs to 13 residues. Trimming took 1 base from V and 4 from J, leaving 4 bases between them. The chain's CDR3 is CASSLGLTGELFF. As DNA, the CDR3 is TGTGCCAGCAGCTTAGGGCTCACCGGGGAGCTGTTTTTT.

The chain is built from TRBV7-9 and TRBJ1-2, with D hard to call. Germline CDR1 reads SEHNR; CDR2 reads FQNEAQ (reference sequence). V was trimmed by 2 bases and J by 1 base, leaving 5 bases between them. The CDR3 has 13 amino acids. The CDR3 sequence: CASSLSDNYGYTF. In nucleotides, the CDR3 is TGTGCCAGCAGCTTATCGGATAACTATGGCTACACCTTC.

The chain combines TRBV2 with TRBJ2-3; tentatively, D is TRBD1 or TRBD2 (6 bases each). CDR3 size: 15 residues. Germline V gene data show CDR1 as SNHLY and CDR2 as FYNNEI. V lost 1 base to trimming and J lost 0 bases, with 8 bases between them. Here the CDR3 reads CASSEGGASTDTQYF. CDR3 nucleotides: TGTGCCAGCAGTGAAGGGGGGGCAAGCACAGATACGCAGTATTTT.

This rearrangement joins TRBV30 to TRBJ2-3; D is ambiguous. This CDR3 has 12 residues. Germline V gene lookup returns CDR1 GTSNPN and CDR2 SVGIG (reference sequence). The ends were cut back, 3 bases at V and 2 bases at J, with 6 bases in the middle. In nucleotides, the CDR3 is TGTGCCTGGAGCGGCAACACAGATACGCAGTATTTT. Its translation is CAWSGNTDTQYF.

This chain joins TRBV5-1 and TRBJ1-2; no firm D call. Trimming removed 0 bases from V and 5 bases from J, with 8 bases in between. There are 13 residues in the CDR3. The germline CDR1 and CDR2 sequences are SGHRS and YFSETQ. CDR3 loop: CASSLGHEYGYTF. The CDR3, as DNA: TGCGCCAGCAGCTTGGGACACGAGTATGGCTACACCTTC. Filled out from reference TRBV5-1 and TRBJ1-2, the complete variable domain reads KAGVTQTPRYLIKTRGQQVTLSCSPISGHRSVSWYQQTPGQGLQFLFEYFSETQRNKGNFPGRFSGRQFSNSRSEMNVSTLELGDSALYLCASSLGHEYGYTFGSGTRLTVV.

This clone was counted once. V usage is TRBV19 and J usage is TRBJ2-1; 8 bases map to TRBD2. CDR1 is LNHDA and CDR2 is SQIVND in the germline V gene (reference sequence). Trimming cost V 5 bases and J 8 bases; bases outside gene matches: 11. This CDR3 has 15 amino acids. This CDR3 is CASSAIGGEAHEQFF. In DNA, the CDR3 is TGTGCCAGTAGTGCGATCGGGGGGGAGGCTCATGAGCAGTTCTTC.

J is TRBJ2-1 and V is TRBV9; 8 nucleotides match TRBD1. In germline, CDR1 is SGDLS, CDR2 YYNGEE. After removal of 4 bases from V and 0 bases from J, the junction contained 3 bases not matched to a gene. CDR3 length: 15 amino acids. The CDR3 loop reads CASSLQGGSYNEQFF. CDR3 bases: TGTGCCAGCAGCCTACAGGGGGGCTCCTACAATGAGCAGTTCTTC.

The genes are TRBV19 and TRBJ2-2, with TRBD1 as a possible D gene (6 bases). V shed 4 bases and J shed 0 bases, with 21 bases lying between them. From germline, CDR1 is LNHDA and CDR2 SQIVND (reference sequence). The CDR3 has 19 residues. CDR3 nucleotide sequence: TGTGCCAGTAGTAGCTCCGGGACAAATTTTTTTGCGAACACCGGGGAGCTGTTTTTT. Protein: CASSSSGTNFFANTGELFF.

The rearrangement uses TRBV7-7 and TRBJ2-5, with a tentative D call TRBD2 (6 bases). The V and J ends lost 10 bases and 2 bases respectively, with 11 bases between them. This CDR3 has 12 residues. Germline CDR1 SSHAT, CDR2 FNYEAQ (reference sequence). In DNA, the CDR3 is TGTGCCACGGGGGACCGGCAAGAGACCCAGTACTTC. This codes for CATGDRQETQYF.

The chain uses TRBV28 and TRBJ1-5, with a possible D match to TRBD1 (6 bases). Trimming removed 5 bases at V and 4 bases at J, with 12 bases between. The CDR3 length is 14 residues. Germline V gene sequence: CDR1 MDHEN, CDR2 SYDVKM. CDR3 loop: CASSLYTGNQPQHF. The CDR3 DNA reads TGTGCCAGCAGTCTTTATACAGGGAATCAGCCCCAGCATTTT. Full variable domain (outside the CDR3, taken from reference TRBV28 and TRBJ1-5): DVKVTQSSRYLVKRTGEKVFLECVQDMDHENMFWYRQDPGLGLRLIYFSYDVKMKEKGDIPEGYSVSREKKERFSLILESASTNQTSMYLCASSLYTGNQPQHFGDGTRLSIL.

The CDR3 nucleotides are TGCAGCGTTGGGTGGGCAGGGGGAGAGACCCAGTACTTC. Translating it yields CSVGWAGGETQYF. The chain has TRBV29-1 and TRBJ2-5; TRBD1 aligns across 7 bases. V gave up 4 bases and J gave up 4 bases; unmatched junction bases: 6. The V gene's germline CDR1 is SQVTM and CDR2 ANQGSEA. This CDR3 has 13 amino acids.

The chain carries TRBV28 and TRBJ2-4; D is possibly TRBD1 (6 bases). The germline V gene has CDR1 MDHEN and CDR2 SYDVKM. This CDR3 has 13 residues. V was shortened by 10 bases and J by 2 bases, with 12 bases between the two germline ends. The CDR3: CATRGGSKNIQYF. The CDR3 coding sequence is TGTGCCACCCGAGGGGGATCCAAAAACATTCAGTACTTC.

The V gene is TRBV5-1, the J gene TRBJ1-6; TRBD1 might be the D (6 bases). The CDR3 is 16 amino acids. The V gene lost 6 bases and the J gene lost 0 bases, with 13 bases spanning the gap. Looked up from germline, CDR1 is SGHRS and CDR2 is YFSETQ. The CDR3 region is CASNLTGSSYNSPLHF. In DNA, the CDR3 is TGCGCCAGCAACCTGACAGGCAGCTCCTATAATTCACCCCTCCACTTT.

The gene calls are TRBV7-9 and TRBJ1-4; the D is unclear. In germline, CDR1 is SEHNR, CDR2 FQNEAQ (reference sequence). The CDR3 loop spans 12 amino acids. The V end lost 3 bases, the J end lost 8 bases, and 7 bases lay between the germline ends. The CDR3 region has the DNA TGTGCCAGCAGCTTTACTGCGGAAAAACTGTTTTTT. It translates to CASSFTAEKLFF.

The chain uses TRBV20-1 and TRBJ1-6, with D perhaps matching TRBD1 (6 bases). Deletions cut 3 bases from V and 8 bases from J, with 17 bases between. The germline V gene encodes CDR1 DFQATT and CDR2 SNEGSKA (reference sequence). The CDR3 length is 15 residues. The CDR3 nucleotides are TGCAGTGCTAGTAGGCAGGGGTTGGTTGATTCACCCCTCCACTTT. It specifies CSASRQGLVDSPLHF.

The chain uses TRBV10-1 and TRBJ1-1; the D is unclear. CDR3 size: 15 residues. Germline CDR1 WNHNN, CDR2 SYGVQD (reference sequence). V was trimmed by 3 bases and J by 1 base, leaving 12 bases between them. The CDR3: CASSDFSSGNTEAFF. Here the CDR3 DNA reads TGCGCCAGCAGTGACTTTTCGTCGGGGAACACTGAAGCTTTCTTT.